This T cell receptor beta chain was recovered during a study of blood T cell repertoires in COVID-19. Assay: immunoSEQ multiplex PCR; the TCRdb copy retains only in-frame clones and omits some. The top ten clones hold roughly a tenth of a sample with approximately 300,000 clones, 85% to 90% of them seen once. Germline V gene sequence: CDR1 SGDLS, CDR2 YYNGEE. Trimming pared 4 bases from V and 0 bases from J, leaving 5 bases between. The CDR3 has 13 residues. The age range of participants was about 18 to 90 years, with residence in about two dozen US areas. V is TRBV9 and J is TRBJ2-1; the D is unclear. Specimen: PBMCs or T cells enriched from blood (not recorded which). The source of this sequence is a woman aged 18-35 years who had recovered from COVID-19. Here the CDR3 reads CASSKSSYNEQFF. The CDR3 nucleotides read TGTGCCAGCAGCAAGAGCTCCTACAATGAGCAGTTCTTC.